This is a list of T cell receptor beta chains from one sample in a study of T cells after yellow fever vaccination. MiXCR was run by TCRdb on the 5' RACE reads, yielding one entry per CDR3 protein. The profile shows about 320,000 distinct CDR3 sequences, around 12% of them singletons. The starting material was CD4+ T cells sorted from PBMCs, obtained 15 days after the yellow fever booster vaccination. The receptors derive from a man aged 18 to 30 who received the YFV17D yellow fever vaccine. Both conserved end residues are trimmed from each CDR3. Fields, in order: CDR3 length, V gene, D gene, J gene, CDR3 protein. The D gene is left open where the match is weak.

13	TRBV7-2	TRBD1	TRBJ2-3	ASSLTGQGPYTQY
10	TRBV6-1	-	TRBJ2-7	ASSGLRGGQY
15	TRBV4-1	-	TRBJ2-3	ASSQGFFYRSTDTQY
11	TRBV7-2	-	TRBJ2-1	ASSSAQDGEQF
11	TRBV5-4	-	TRBJ2-3	ASSLGSPDTQY
13	TRBV12-3/TRBV12-4	TRBD1	TRBJ1-1	ASSSQGAGNTEAF
15	TRBV5-1	-	TRBJ1-1	ASSLGNGATLNTEAF
12	TRBV21-1	-	TRBJ1-2	ASSKAKKFNGYT
13	TRBV6-5	-	TRBJ1-3	ASSYSRVSGNTIY
9	TRBV29-1	-	TRBJ1-4	SVLTGEKLF
12	TRBV12-3/TRBV12-4	-	TRBJ2-5	ASSPRSWVETQY
13	TRBV6-1	TRBD1	TRBJ2-7	ASSEPGQGADEQY
12	TRBV2	-	TRBJ2-1	ASRLWGEDNEQF
14	TRBV5-1	TRBD1	TRBJ1-1	ASSFTPEQGKTEAF
12	TRBV7-8	-	TRBJ1-1	ASSLGIRNTEAF
9	TRBV24-1	-	TRBJ2-5	ATPREETQY
14	TRBV4-2	TRBD2	TRBJ2-3	ASSQDLAGAGRTQY
13	TRBV6-6	TRBD1	TRBJ1-5	ASSYIVTGDQPQH
13	TRBV6-1	TRBD1	TRBJ2-3	ASSGSGTGGDTQY
12	TRBV3-1	-	TRBJ2-6	ASSFISGANVLT
12	TRBV21-1	-	TRBJ2-3	ASSPTPGTDTQY
11	TRBV20-1	-	TRBJ1-2	SALGGDVDGYT
15	TRBV7-8	-	TRBJ2-5	ASSELRDPRVKETQY
12	TRBV29-1	-	TRBJ1-1	SVATGRMNTEAF
13	TRBV5-4	TRBD1	TRBJ2-2	ASSGTGDVTGELF
13	TRBV6-6	-	TRBJ2-1	ASSYGKGSYNEQF
12	TRBV18	-	TRBJ2-5	ASSPLSGQETQY
13	TRBV5-1	-	TRBJ2-3	ASSLGTLGTDTQY
14	TRBV15	TRBD1	TRBJ2-5	ATSRSWDSLLEAQY
12	TRBV5-4	-	TRBJ2-1	ASTTGLTESEQF
13	TRBV12-3/TRBV12-4	-	TRBJ1-3	ASSPLEFSGNTIY
12	TRBV20-1	-	TRBJ1-5	SAPYRGPNQPQH
11	TRBV6-2/TRBV6-3	-	TRBJ2-5	ASSWASQETQY
12	TRBV20-1	TRBD1	TRBJ2-1	SARTGGTYNEQF
13	TRBV5-6	TRBD1	TRBJ2-3	ASSPAGQGGDTQY
14	TRBV20-1	-	TRBJ1-2	SASNGGSGDYYGYT
14	TRBV7-2	TRBD1	TRBJ2-3	ASSLLQGSYTDTQY
13	TRBV5-1	TRBD2	TRBJ2-5	ATRTSGESGETQY
11	TRBV7-9	TRBD1	TRBJ1-1	ASSWEGTGGAF
11	TRBV6-2/TRBV6-3	-	TRBJ1-5	ASSLTDWQPQH
14	TRBV5-4	-	TRBJ2-2	ASTEGSPHSTGELF
12	TRBV19	-	TRBJ1-2	ASSTPRGNPGYT
13	TRBV18	TRBD1	TRBJ2-5	ASSPLPGGSETQY
14	TRBV7-2	TRBD2	TRBJ2-3	ASSPLAGVPTDTQY